Here is one T cell receptor beta chain with its context. Sorting used thawed, overnight-rested PBMC stained with anti-CD3, a viability dye and GMM-loaded CD1B tetramer. The CD1B tetramers carried C32 glucose monomycolate purified from Rhodococcus equi. Tetramer-sorted PBMC had been CD14 monocyte-depleted before freezing. Approximately 110,000 tetramer-negative cells were sorted from each donor. The data are from a study of T cells in tuberculosis. Background on the study: The T cells targeted glucose monomycolate, a mycobacterial lipid, via CD1B.

Study-wide findings and caveats: Low-affinity CD1B-GMM tetramer-binding T cells may have been missed.

Using immunoSEQ multiplex PCR, the repertoire was profiled, and TCRdb retains in-frame clones only, with some absent. The sample consists of roughly 92,000 clones, roughly 88% of them appearing once. The sample was CD1b-GMM tetramer-negative cells sorted from PBMCs. This receptor was obtained from an adult woman with latent tuberculosis.

DNA for the CDR3: TGTGCCAGTAGTACCCATCCCCAAGAGACCCAGTACTTC. This codes for CASSTHPQETQYF. The chain has TRBV19 and TRBJ2-5; the D is unclear. Germline CDR1 is LNHDA and CDR2 is SQIVND (reference sequence). Trimming pared 4 bases from V and 1 base from J, leaving 7 bases between. The CDR3 extends over 13 amino acids.